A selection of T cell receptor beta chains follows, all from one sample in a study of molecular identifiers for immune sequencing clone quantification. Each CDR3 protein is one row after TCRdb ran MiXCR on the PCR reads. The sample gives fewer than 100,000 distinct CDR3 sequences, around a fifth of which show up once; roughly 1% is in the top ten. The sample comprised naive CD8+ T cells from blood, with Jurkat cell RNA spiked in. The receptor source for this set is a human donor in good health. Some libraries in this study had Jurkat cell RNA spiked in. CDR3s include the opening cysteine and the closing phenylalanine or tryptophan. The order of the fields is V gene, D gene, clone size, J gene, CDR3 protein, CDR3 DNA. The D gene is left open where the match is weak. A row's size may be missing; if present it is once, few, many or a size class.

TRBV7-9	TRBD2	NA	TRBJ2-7	CASSLAASGNYEQYF	TGTGCCAGCAGCTTAGCCGCTAGCGGGAACTACGAGCAGTACTTC
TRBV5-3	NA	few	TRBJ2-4	CARGEGVTLAKNIQYF	TGTGCCAGGGGGGAGGGGGTGACGCTAGCCAAAAACATTCAGTACTTC
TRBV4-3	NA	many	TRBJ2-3	CASSQGEDFPDTQYF	TGCGCCAGCAGCCAAGGGGAGGATTTCCCAGATACGCAGTATTTT
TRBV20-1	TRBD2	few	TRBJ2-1	CSARFPAGGDNEQFF	TGCAGTGCTAGGTTTCCGGCGGGAGGCGACAATGAGCAGTTCTTC
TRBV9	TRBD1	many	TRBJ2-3	CASSVATGVDTQYF	TGTGCCAGCAGCGTAGCGACAGGGGTAGATACGCAGTATTTT
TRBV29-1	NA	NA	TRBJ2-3	CSVEDLLPSTDTQYF	TGCAGCGTTGAAGACCTATTGCCTAGCACAGATACGCAGTATTTT
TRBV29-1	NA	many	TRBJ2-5	CSVAGTDKETQYF	TGCAGCGTTGCCGGGACGGACAAAGAGACCCAGTACTTC
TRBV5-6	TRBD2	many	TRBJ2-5	CASSFGLADYYETQYF	TGTGCCAGCAGCTTTGGACTAGCGGACTACTATGAGACCCAGTACTTC
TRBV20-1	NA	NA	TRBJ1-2	CSARGSGIDTGYTF	TGCAGTGCTAGAGGGTCCGGGATCGACACAGGCTACACCTTC
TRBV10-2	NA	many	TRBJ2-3	CASSVGTDTQYF	TGCGCCAGCAGTGTCGGCACAGATACGCAGTATTTT
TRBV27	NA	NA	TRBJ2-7	CASSDIRVPYEQYF	TGTGCCAGCAGTGACATCAGGGTACCCTACGAGCAGTACTTC
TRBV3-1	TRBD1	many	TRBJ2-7	CASSRPIPGQLYEQYF	TGTGCCAGCAGCCGCCCCATCCCGGGACAGCTGTACGAGCAGTACTTC
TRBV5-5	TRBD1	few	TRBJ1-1	CASSWTGGNTEAFF	TGTGCCAGCAGCTGGACAGGAGGGAACACTGAAGCTTTCTTT
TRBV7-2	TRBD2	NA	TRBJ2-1	CASSYGLAGGDEQFF	TGTGCCAGCAGCTATGGACTAGCGGGAGGGGATGAGCAGTTCTTC
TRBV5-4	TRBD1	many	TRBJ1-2	CASSQTGGGYTF	TGTGCCAGCAGCCAAACAGGGGGAGGCTACACCTTC
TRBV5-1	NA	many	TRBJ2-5	CASSFRDRKETQYF	TGCGCCAGCAGCTTCCGGGACCGAAAAGAGACCCAGTACTTC
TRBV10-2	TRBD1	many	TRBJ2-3	CASSGDRGADTQYF	TGCGCCAGCAGTGGGGACAGGGGAGCAGATACGCAGTATTTT
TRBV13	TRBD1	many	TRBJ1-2	CASPSIEGAIGGYTF	TGTGCCAGCCCCTCTATTGAGGGGGCTATTGGTGGCTACACCTTC
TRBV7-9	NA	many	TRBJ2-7	CASSPATGPRAFEQYF	TGTGCCAGCAGCCCCGCCACGGGCCCCCGGGCGTTCGAGCAGTACTTC
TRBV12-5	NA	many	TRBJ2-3	CASGGGPTPGMTDTQYF	TGTGCTAGTGGGGGGGGTCCCACCCCCGGGATGACAGATACGCAGTATTTT
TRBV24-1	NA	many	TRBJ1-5	CATSDLSGQPQHF	TGTGCCACCAGTGATTTGTCGGGTCAGCCCCAGCATTTT
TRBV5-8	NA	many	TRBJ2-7	CASSLVGSLSYEQYF	TGTGCCAGCAGCTTGGTAGGGAGTCTGTCCTACGAGCAGTACTTC
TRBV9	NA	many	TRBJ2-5	CASSVGSDGQETQYF	TGTGCCAGCAGCGTAGGGTCCGACGGCCAAGAGACCCAGTACTTC
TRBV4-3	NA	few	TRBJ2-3	CAGSQETAIWDTQYF	TGCGCCGGCAGCCAAGAGACGGCGATCTGGGATACGCAGTATTTT
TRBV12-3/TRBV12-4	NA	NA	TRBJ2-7	CASSRQLVPDEQYF	TGTGCCAGCAGTCGACAACTAGTTCCGGACGAGCAGTACTTC
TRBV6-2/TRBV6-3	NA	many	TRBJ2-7	CASSYSSSVSEQYF	TGTGCCAGCAGTTACTCCTCTAGCGTGAGCGAGCAGTACTTC
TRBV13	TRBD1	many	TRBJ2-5	CASSLGRTGGAETQYF	TGTGCCAGCAGCTTAGGTCGGACAGGGGGCGCGGAGACCCAGTACTTC
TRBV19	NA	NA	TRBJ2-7	CASGGALEQYF	TGTGCCAGTGGTGGGGCGCTGGAGCAGTACTTC
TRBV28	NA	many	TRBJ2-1	CASSLSDNEQFF	TGTGCCAGCAGTTTAAGCGACAATGAGCAGTTCTTC
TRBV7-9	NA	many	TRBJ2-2	CASSPGDRLDTGELFF	TGTGCCAGCAGCCCAGGGGACCGGCTTGACACCGGGGAGCTGTTTTTT
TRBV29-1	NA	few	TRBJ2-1	CSVLVLGGEQFF	TGCAGCGTTCTTGTTCTCGGCGGGGAGCAGTTCTTC
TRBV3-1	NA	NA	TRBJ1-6	CASSHKEGNNSPLHF	TGTGCCAGCAGCCATAAGGAAGGGAATAATTCACCCCTCCACTTT
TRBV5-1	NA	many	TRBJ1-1	CASSPPTEAMNEAFF	TGCGCCAGCAGCCCTCCGACAGAAGCTATGAATGAAGCTTTCTTT
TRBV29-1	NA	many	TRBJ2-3	CSVESGVGTDTQYF	TGCAGCGTTGAGTCCGGAGTAGGCACAGATACGCAGTATTTT
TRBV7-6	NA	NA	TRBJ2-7	CASSQDTISEQYF	TGTGCCAGCAGCCAGGACACGATTAGCGAGCAGTACTTC
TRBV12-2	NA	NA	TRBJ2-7	CASRSPGTGPYEQYF	TGTGCAAGTCGCTCTCCAGGGACAGGACCCTACGAGCAGTACTTC
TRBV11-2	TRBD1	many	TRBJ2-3	CASSSGGQIRTDTQYF	TGTGCCAGCAGCTCAGGGGGACAGATACGCACAGATACGCAGTATTTT
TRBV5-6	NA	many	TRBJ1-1	CASSLTGRNTEAFF	TGTGCCAGCAGCTTGACAGGGAGGAACACTGAAGCTTTCTTT
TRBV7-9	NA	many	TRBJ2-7	CASSYQGHEQYF	TGTGCCAGCAGCTACCAGGGCCACGAGCAGTACTTC
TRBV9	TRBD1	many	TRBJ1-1	CASSEDRGTEAFF	TGTGCCAGCAGCGAGGACAGGGGGACTGAAGCTTTCTTT
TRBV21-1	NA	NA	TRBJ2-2	CASSKYWASGRPGELFF	TGTGCCAGCAGCAAGTATTGGGCTAGCGGGCGACCCGGGGAGCTGTTTTTT
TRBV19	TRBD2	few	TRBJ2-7	CASSALAGGYEQYF	TGTGCCAGTAGTGCCCTAGCGGGAGGGTACGAGCAGTACTTC
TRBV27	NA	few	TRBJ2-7	CASSLAFGYEQYF	TGTGCCAGCAGTTTAGCTTTCGGCTACGAGCAGTACTTC
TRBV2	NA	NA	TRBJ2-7	CASSDGGSSYEQYF	TGTGCCAGCAGTGATGGGGGCAGCTCCTACGAGCAGTACTTC
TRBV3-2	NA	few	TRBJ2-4	CASSQAGAPKNIQYF	TGTGCCAGCAGCCAAGCGGGGGCTCCCAAAAACATTCAGTACTTC
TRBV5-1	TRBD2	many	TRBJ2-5	CASSSGLAGIETQYF	TGCGCCAGCAGCTCGGGACTAGCGGGAATAGAGACCCAGTACTTC
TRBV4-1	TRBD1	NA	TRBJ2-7	CASSQDPGQGSEQYF	TGCGCCAGCAGCCAAGATCCCGGACAGGGATCCGAGCAGTACTTC
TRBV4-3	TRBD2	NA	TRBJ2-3	CASSQDRTSASTDTQYF	TGCGCCAGCAGCCAAGATCGGACTAGCGCTAGCACAGATACGCAGTATTTT
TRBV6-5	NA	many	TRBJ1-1	CASSYWGGATEAFF	TGTGCCAGCAGTTACTGGGGGGGCGCGACTGAAGCTTTCTTT
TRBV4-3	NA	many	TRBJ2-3	CASSQDLSTDTQYF	TGCGCCAGCAGCCAAGACCTATCCACAGATACGCAGTATTTT
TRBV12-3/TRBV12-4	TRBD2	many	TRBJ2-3	CASRSSGRGTDTQYF	TGTGCCAGCAGATCTAGCGGGAGGGGCACAGATACGCAGTATTTT